This TCR beta chain was documented in a study of blood T cell repertoires in COVID-19. CDR1 is SGDLS, CDR2 YYNGEE, per germline. The CDR3 runs 17 residues. The V end lost 0 bases, the J end lost 4 bases, and 16 bases lay between the germline ends. Profiled with immunoSEQ multiplex PCR; TCRdb holds only in-frame clones, not every one. Among about 310,000 clones, about nine tenths were seen once, and the ten largest hold roughly a tenth. Recruitment covered 20 to 25 US areas and drew participants whose ages spanned roughly 18 to 89 years. The study assigned cohorts using participant-reported clinical history. Cohort 3 donors counted as recovered after two negative PCRs, clearance, or resolved symptoms.

This chain uses TRBV9 with TRBJ2-2; a weak D match, TRBD2 (6 bases). The receptor's source is a woman aged 30 to 39 who had recovered from COVID-19. Sequenced material: PBMCs or T cells enriched from blood (not recorded which). CDR3 DNA sequence: TGTGCCAGCAGCGTAGCCACGGGAGCCGGCGGCACCGGGGAGCTGTTTTTT. This translates into CASSVATGAGGTGELFF. The whole variable domain, filled in from reference TRBV9 and TRBJ2-2, reads DSGVTQTPKHLITATGQRVTLRCSPRSGDLSVYWYQQSLDQGLQFLIQYYNGEERAKGNILERFSAQQFPDLHSELNLSSLELGDSALYFCASSVATGAGGTGELFFGEGSRLTVL.